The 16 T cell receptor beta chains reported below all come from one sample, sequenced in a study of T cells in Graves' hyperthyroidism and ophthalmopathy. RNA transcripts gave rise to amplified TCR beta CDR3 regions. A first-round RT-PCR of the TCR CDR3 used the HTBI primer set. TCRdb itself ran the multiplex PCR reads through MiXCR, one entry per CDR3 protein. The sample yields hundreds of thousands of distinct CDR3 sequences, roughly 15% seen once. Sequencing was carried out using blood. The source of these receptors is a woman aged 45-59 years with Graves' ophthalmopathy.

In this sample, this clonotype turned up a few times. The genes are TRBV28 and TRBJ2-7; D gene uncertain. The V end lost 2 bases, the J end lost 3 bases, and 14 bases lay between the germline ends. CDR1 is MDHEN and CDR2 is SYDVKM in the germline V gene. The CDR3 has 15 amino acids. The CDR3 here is CASSLGIRILYEQYF. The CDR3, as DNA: TGTGCCAGCAGTTTAGGGATTAGGATCCTCTACGAGCAGTACTTC. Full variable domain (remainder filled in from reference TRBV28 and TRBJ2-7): DVKVTQSSRYLVKRTGEKVFLECVQDMDHENMFWYRQDPGLGLRLIYFSYDVKMKEKGDIPEGYSVSREKKERFSLILESASTNQTSMYLCASSLGIRILYEQYFGPGTRLTVT.

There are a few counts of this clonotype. The CDR3 DNA reads as TGTGCCAGCAGCGCCTTGATATACGAGCAGTACTTC. Protein product: CASSALIYEQYF. This rearrangement joins TRBV7-9 to TRBJ2-7; D call uncertain. The V gene's germline CDR1 is SEHNR and CDR2 FQNEAQ (reference sequence). V lost 5 bases, J lost 4 bases, and 9 bases lay in between. This CDR3 comprises 12 residues.

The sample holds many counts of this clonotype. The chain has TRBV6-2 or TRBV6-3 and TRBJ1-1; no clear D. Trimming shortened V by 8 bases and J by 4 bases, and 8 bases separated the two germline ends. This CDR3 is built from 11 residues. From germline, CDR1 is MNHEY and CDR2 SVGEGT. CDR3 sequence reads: CASVQVTEAFF. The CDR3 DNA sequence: TGTGCCAGCGTTCAAGTCACTGAAGCTTTCTTT.

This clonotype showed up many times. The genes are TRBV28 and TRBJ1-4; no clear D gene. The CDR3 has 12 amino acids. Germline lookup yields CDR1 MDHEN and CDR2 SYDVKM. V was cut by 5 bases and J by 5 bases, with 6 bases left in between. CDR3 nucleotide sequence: TGTGCCAGCAGTCTTTTCAATGAAAAACTGTTTTTT. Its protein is CASSLFNEKLFF.

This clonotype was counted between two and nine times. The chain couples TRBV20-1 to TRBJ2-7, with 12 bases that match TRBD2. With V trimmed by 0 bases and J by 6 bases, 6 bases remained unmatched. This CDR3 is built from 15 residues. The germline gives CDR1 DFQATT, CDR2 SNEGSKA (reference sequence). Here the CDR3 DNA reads TGCAGTGCTAGAGAGACTAGCGGGAGATTTGGCGAGCAGTACTTC. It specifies CSARETSGRFGEQYF.

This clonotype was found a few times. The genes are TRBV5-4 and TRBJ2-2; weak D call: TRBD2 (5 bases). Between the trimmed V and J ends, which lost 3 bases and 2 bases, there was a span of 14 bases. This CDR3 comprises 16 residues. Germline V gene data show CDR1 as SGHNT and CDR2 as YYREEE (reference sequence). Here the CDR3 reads CASSSKLGVNTGELFF. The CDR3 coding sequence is TGTGCCAGCAGCTCCAAACTCGGGGTTAACACCGGGGAGCTGTTTTTT.

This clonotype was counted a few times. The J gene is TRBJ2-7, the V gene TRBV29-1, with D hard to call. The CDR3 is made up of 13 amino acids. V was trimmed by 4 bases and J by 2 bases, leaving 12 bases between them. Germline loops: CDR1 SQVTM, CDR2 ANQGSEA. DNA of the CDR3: TGCAGCGTTGTCCCAGGATCCACCTACGAGCAGTACTTC. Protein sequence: CSVVPGSTYEQYF.

The CDR3 here is CSVGSSSGSYEQYF. The CDR3 nucleotides read TGCAGCGTTGGTTCTTCTAGCGGGTCCTACGAGCAGTACTTC. The chain couples TRBV29-1 to TRBJ2-7; 8 bases are shared with TRBD2. The trim removed 4 bases at V and 1 base at J, leaving 6 bases unmatched. This CDR3 region has 14 residues. Germline V gives CDR1 SQVTM, CDR2 ANQGSEA.

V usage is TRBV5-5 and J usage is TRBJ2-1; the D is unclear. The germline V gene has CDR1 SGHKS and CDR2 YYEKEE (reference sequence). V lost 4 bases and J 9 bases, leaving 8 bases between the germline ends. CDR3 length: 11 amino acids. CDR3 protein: CASSAVGEQFF. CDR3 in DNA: TGTGCCAGCAGCGCCGTTGGTGAGCAGTTCTTC.

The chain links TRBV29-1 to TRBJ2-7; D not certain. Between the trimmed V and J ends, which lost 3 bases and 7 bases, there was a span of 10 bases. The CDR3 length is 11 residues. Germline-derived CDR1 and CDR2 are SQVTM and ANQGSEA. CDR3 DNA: TGCAGCGTTGACCGCTCTGGGGAGCAGTACTTC. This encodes CSVDRSGEQYF.

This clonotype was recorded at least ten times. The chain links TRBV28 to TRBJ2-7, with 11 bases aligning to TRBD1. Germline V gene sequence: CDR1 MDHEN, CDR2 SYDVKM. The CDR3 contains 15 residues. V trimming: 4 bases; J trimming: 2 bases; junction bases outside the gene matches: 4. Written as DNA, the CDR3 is TGTGCCAGCAGTTACGGGACAGGGGGGACCTACGAGCAGTACTTC. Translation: CASSYGTGGTYEQYF.

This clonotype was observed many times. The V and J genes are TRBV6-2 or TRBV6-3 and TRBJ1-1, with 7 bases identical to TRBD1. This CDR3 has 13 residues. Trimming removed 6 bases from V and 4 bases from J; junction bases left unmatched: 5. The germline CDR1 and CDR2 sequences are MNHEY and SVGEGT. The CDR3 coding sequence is TGTGCCAGCAGAGCGACAGGGTTCACTGAAGCTTTCTTT. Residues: CASRATGFTEAFF.

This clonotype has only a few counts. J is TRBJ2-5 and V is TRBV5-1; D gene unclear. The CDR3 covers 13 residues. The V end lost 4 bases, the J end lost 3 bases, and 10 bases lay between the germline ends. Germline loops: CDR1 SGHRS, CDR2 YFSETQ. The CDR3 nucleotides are TGCGCCAGCAGCCCTGACGGCAAAGAGACCCAGTACTTC. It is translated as CASSPDGKETQYF.

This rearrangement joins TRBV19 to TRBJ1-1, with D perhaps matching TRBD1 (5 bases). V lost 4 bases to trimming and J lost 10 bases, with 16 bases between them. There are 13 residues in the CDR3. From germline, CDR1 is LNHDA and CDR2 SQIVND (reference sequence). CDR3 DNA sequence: TGTGCCAGTAGTACGTTTACCAGGGCAGGAGCTTTCTTT. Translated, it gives CASSTFTRAGAFF.

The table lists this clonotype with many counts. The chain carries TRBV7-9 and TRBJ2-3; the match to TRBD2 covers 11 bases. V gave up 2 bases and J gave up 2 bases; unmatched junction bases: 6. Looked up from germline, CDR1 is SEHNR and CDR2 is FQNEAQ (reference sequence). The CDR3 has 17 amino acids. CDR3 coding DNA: TGTGCCAGCAGCTTACTCTTGGGACTAGCGGTCACAGATACGCAGTATTTT. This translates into CASSLLLGLAVTDTQYF.

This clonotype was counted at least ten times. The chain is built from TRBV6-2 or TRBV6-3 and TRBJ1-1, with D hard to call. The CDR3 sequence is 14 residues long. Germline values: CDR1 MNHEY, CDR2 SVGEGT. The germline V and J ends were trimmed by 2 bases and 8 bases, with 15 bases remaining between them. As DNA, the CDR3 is TGTGCCAGCAGTTACAGAAGCCTGCTCTTGGAAGCTTTCTTT. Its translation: CASSYRSLLLEAFF.